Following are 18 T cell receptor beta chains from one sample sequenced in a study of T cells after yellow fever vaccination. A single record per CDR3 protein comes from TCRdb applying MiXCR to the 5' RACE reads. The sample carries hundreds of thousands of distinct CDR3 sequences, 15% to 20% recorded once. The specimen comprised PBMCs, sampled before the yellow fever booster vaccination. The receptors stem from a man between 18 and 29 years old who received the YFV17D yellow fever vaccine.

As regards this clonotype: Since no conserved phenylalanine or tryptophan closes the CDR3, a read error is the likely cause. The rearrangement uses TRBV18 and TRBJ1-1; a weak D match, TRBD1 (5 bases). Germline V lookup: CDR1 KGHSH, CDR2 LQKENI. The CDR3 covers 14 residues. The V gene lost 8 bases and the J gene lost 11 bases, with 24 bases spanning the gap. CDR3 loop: CASNGAGALIPAFS. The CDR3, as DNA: TGTGCCAGCAACGGGGCCGGGGCCCTTATTCCGGCTTTCTCT.

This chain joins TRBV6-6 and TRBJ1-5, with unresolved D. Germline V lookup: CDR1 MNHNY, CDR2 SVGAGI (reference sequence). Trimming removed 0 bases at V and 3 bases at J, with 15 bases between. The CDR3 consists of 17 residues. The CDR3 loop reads CASSYSVGQAFNQPQHF. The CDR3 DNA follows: TGTGCCAGCAGTTACTCGGTTGGGCAGGCTTTCAATCAGCCCCAGCATTTT.

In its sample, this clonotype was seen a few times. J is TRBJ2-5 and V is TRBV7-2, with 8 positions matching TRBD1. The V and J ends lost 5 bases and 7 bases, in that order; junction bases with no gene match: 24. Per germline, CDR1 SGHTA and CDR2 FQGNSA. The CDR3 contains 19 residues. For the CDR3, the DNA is TGTGCCAGCAGCATATACCGCCGGGACAGGTACACAAGAGGAGGGACCCAGTACTTC. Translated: CASSIYRRDRYTRGGTQYF.

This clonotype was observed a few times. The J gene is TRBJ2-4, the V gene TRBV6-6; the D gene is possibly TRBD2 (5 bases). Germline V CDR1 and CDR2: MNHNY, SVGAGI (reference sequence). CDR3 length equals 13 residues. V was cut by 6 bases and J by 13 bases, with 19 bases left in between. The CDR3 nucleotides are TGTGCCAGCAGCCAAGAACTGGAGGACGACCAGTACTTC. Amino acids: CASSQELEDDQYF.

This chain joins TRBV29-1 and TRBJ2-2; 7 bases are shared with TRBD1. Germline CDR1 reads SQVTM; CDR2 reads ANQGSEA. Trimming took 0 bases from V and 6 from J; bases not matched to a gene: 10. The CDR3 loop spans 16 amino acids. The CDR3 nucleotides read TGCAGCGTTGAAGACGACAGGGCGAAGCCCCCCGGGGAGCTGTTTTTT. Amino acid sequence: CSVEDDRAKPPGELFF.

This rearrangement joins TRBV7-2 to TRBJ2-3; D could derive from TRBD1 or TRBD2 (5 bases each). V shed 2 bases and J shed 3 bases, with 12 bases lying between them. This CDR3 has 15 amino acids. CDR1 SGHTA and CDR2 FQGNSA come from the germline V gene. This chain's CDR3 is CASSLWSRETDTQYF. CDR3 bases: TGTGCCAGCAGCTTATGGAGCAGGGAGACAGATACGCAGTATTTT. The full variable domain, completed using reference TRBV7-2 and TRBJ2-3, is GAGVSQSPSNKVTEKGKDVELRCDPISGHTALYWYRQSLGQGLEFLIYFQGNSAPDKSGLPSDRFSAERTGGSVSTLTIQRTQQEDSAVYLCASSLWSRETDTQYFGPGTRLTVL.

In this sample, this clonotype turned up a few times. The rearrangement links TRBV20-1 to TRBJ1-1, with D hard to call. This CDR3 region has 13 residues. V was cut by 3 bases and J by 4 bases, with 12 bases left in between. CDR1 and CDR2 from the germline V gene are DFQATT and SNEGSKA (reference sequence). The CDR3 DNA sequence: TGCAGTGCTAGGCTAGGAGGGCTCACTGAAGCTTTCTTT. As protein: CSARLGGLTEAFF.

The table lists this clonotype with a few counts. CDR3 DNA sequence: TGTGCCAGCAGCCTTCTCGGGGCTAGCGGGGGGGTATACAATGAGCAGTTCTTC. Protein sequence: CASSLLGASGGVYNEQFF. The chain combines TRBV7-2 with TRBJ2-1; 12 bases are a match to TRBD2. V lost 5 bases, J lost 4 bases, and 12 bases stayed unmatched. CDR1 is SGHTA, CDR2 FQGNSA, per germline. There are 18 residues in the CDR3.

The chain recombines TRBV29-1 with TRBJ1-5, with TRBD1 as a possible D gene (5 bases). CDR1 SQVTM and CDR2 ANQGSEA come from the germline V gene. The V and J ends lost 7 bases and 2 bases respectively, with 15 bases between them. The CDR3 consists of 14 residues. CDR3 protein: CSALTGVGNQPQHF. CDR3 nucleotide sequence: TGCAGCGCTCTAACAGGAGTAGGCAATCAGCCCCAGCATTTT.

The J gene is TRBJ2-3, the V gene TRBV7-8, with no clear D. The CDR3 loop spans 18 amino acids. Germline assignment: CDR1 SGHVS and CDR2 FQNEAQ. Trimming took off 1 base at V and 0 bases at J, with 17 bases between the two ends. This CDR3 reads CASSLVRERFTSTDTQYF. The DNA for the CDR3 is TGTGCCAGCAGCTTAGTACGTGAGCGATTCACTAGCACAGATACGCAGTATTTT. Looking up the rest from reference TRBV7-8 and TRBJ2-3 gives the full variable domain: GAGVSQSPRYKVAKRGQDVALRCDPISGHVSLFWYQQALGQGPEFLTYFQNEAQLDKSGLPSDRFFAERPEGSVSTLKIQRTQQEDSAVYLCASSLVRERFTSTDTQYFGPGTRLTVL.

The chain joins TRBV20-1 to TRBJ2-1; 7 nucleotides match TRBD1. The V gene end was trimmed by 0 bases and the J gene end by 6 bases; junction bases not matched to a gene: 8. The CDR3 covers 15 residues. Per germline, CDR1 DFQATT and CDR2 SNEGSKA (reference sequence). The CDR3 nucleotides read TGCAGTGCTAGAGATTCGAGCGCAGGGGGCAATGAGCAGTTCTTC. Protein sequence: CSARDSSAGGNEQFF.

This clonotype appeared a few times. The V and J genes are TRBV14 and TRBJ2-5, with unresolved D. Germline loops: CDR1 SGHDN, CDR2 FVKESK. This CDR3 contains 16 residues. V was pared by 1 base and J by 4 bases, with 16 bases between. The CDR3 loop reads CASSQVRQALGETQYF. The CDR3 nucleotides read TGTGCCAGCAGCCAAGTGCGGCAGGCCCTAGGAGAGACCCAGTACTTC.

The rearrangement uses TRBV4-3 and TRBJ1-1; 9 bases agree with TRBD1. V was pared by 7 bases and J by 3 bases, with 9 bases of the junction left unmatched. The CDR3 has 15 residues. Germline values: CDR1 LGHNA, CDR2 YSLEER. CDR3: CASTPHRGQDTEAFF. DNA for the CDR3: TGCGCCAGCACCCCTCACAGGGGGCAAGACACTGAAGCTTTCTTT.

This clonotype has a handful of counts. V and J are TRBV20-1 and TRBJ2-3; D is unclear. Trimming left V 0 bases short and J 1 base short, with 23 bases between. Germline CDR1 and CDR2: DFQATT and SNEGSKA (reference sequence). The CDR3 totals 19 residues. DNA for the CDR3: TGCAGTGCTAGAGATCCCGCATGGCTCCGTAGAACCCGCACAGATACGCAGTATTTT. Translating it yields CSARDPAWLRRTRTDTQYF.

As DNA, the CDR3 is TGCGCCAGCAGCCCGCTGGGTTTGGGTACCGAGCAGTACTTC. Amino acid sequence: CASSPLGLGTEQYF. The chain combines TRBV5-1 with TRBJ2-7; no clear D. CDR3 length equals 14 residues. Germline V gives CDR1 SGHRS, CDR2 YFSETQ. Trimming removed 4 bases from V and 6 bases from J, with 17 bases in between.

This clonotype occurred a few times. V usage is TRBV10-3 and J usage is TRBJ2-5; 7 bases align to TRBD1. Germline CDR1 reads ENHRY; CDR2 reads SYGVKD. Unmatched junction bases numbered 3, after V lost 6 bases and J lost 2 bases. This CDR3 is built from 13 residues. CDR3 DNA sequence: TGTGCCATCAGCCCAGGGGGTCAAGAGACCCAGTACTTC. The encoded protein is CAISPGGQETQYF.

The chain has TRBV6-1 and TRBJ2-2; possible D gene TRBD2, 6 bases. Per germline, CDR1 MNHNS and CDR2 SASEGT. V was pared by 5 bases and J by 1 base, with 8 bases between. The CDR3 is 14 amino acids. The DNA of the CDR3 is TGTGCCAGCAGTACTAGCAGGAACACCGGGGAGCTGTTTTTT. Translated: CASSTSRNTGELFF.

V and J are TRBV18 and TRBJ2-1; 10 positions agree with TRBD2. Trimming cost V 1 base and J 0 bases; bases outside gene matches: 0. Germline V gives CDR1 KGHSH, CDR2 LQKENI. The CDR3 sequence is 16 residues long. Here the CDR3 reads CASSPQRGGSYNEQFF. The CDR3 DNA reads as TGTGCCAGCTCACCACAGCGGGGGGGCTCCTACAATGAGCAGTTCTTC.